This TCR beta chain was identified in a study of early T cells in non-severe SARS-CoV-2 infection. Individual cDNA molecules each received unique molecular identifiers attached to them. TCRdb independently ran MiXCR on the 5' RACE reads; one entry per CDR3 protein. The sample consists of roughly 100,000 distinct CDR3 sequences, around 12% of them appearing once. In this sample, this clonotype turned up many times. The sample consisted of whole blood. This clonotype was obtained from an adult who was a healthcare worker with PCR-confirmed SARS-CoV-2 infection or an uninfected control (not recorded which).

The CDR3 DNA reads as TGTGCCAGCAGCCAAGGGACGGGCAACTACAATGAGCAGTTCTTC. Its translation is CASSQGTGNYNEQFF. The rearrangement joins TRBV3-1 to TRBJ2-1; D is ambiguous. The CDR3 spans 15 residues. Germline CDR1 reads LGHDT; CDR2 reads YNNKEL (reference sequence). The ends were cut back, 1 base at V and 3 bases at J, with 10 bases in the middle.